This TCR beta chain was identified during a study of blood T cell repertoires in COVID-19 (dated by TCRdb to 2020 to 2022). Describing the broader study: Collaborator samples came from the United States, Italy and Spain and covered acute and convalescent phases of COVID-19. A freely available public database, intended as a resource for researchers studying the immune response to SARS-CoV-2, is where the repertoires were released. The prospective study material was composed of cDNA or gDNA derived from T cells, B-cell-depleted T cells, or PBMCs. Where HLA class I and class II types were available, the types were taken from metadata supplied by the sample provider, not from assay-based typing. Samples came from the ongoing ImmuneRACE study (first 160 participants) plus 1,254 subjects from 6 global collaborators. Subjects who had been exposed to COVID-19, were actively infected with it, or had recovered from it provided the deeply sampled blood TCRbeta repertoires that made up the dataset. The sample metadata nearly always contained a de-identified subject ID, COVID-19 status, age in years and sex. Findings and caveats that apply to the study as a whole: The quantity of clinical and demographic metadata differed by source and by participant and was supplied without curation.

As regards this clone: The clone's antigen remains unknown. Base qualities are not at hand, and no much larger clone is one base apart.

The germline V gene supplies CDR1 SGHNT and CDR2 YENEEA. Between the V and J ends, shortened by 5 bases and 0 bases respectively, the junction contains 12 bases. The CDR3, cysteine through phenylalanine, is 15 amino acids long. The only DNA kept is the CDR3, 45 bases in frame from the first base. In Seattle, one collaborating source enrolled patients while the infection was active and tracked those patients longitudinally over the course of disease. Each collaborating institution followed its own protocols to collect whole blood in K2EDTA tubes. For TCRbeta analysis, collaborators shipped samples as frozen whole blood, isolated PBMCs, or DNA extracted from either of those sample types. The immunoSEQ Assay, a bias-controlled multiplex PCR, was used to amplify TCRbeta CDR3 regions from genomic DNA. Under the source paper's analysis protocol: Nucleated cell counts per sample were estimated from amplification of reference gene primers within the assay. To quantify the absolute abundance of each unique TCRbeta CDR3 rearrangement, sequence reads were collapsed and filtered. For each sample, productive Simpson clonality was calculated by taking the square root of Simpson's diversity index across productive rearrangements. TCRdb stores this immuneACCESS table with in-frame sequences only. Part of the clones is absent; in the studies checked, under half of the shortfall reflects unresolved V genes, and no reason is known for the rest. V, J and clone size were drawn from that table, and D and trimming were deduced from the DNA. Here the sample has fewer than 200,000 clones; 70% to 90% occur a single time. The ten largest account for about 2.7% of the sample.

Sequenced sample: peripheral blood. This chain is built from TRBV11-3 and TRBJ2-3; TRBD2 is perhaps the D gene, given 6 matching bases. The receptor's source is a woman older than 75 with COVID-19, enrolled during active disease. The nucleotide sequence reads as follows: TGTGCCAGCAGCGCCATGGGGGGAAGCACAGATACGCAGTATTTT. This translates into CASSAMGGSTDTQYF. Full variable domain (CDR3 extended with the reference TRBV11-3 and TRBJ2-3 proteins): EAGVVQSPRYKIIEKKQPVAFWCNPISGHNTLYWYLQNLGQGPELLIRYENEEAVDDSQLPKDRFSAERLKGVDSTLKIQPAELGDSAVYLCASSAMGGSTDTQYFGPGTRLTVL.